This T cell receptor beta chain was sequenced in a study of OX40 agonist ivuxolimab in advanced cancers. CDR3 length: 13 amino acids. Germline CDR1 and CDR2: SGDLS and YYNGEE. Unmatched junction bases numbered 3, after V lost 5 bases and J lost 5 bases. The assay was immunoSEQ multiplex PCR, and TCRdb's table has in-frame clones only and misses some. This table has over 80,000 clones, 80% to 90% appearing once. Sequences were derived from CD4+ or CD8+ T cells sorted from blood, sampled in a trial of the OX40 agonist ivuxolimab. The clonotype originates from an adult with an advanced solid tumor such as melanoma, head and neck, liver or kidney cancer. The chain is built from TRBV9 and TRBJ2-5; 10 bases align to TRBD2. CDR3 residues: CASRPSGSETQYF. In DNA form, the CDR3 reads TGTGCCAGCAGGCCTAGCGGGAGTGAGACCCAGTACTTC.